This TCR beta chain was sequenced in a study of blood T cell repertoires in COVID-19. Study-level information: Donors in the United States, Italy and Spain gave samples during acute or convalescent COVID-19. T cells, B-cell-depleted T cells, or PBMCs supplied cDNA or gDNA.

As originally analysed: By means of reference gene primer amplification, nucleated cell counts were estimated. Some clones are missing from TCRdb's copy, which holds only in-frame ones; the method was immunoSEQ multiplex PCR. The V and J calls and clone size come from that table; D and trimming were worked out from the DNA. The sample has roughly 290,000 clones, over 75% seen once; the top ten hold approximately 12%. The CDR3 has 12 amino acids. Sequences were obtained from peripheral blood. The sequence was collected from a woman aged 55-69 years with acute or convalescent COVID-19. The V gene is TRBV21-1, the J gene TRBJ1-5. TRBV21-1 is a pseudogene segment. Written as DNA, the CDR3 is TGTGCCAGCAGTCGTTACTTCGGGCCCCAGCATTTT. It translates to CASSRYFGPQHF.